This record concerns one T cell receptor (beta chain) sequence. Its target is unknown. General observations from the study: The larger-cohort validation was restricted to a single TCR beta V-J rearrangement rather than whole repertoires.

Semi-nested PCR with Nested Universal Primer A followed constant-region reverse priming of full-length variable regions. From the 5' RACE reads, TCRdb called clonotypes with MiXCR, one entry per CDR3 protein. The sample lists several thousand distinct CDR3 sequences, nearly 60% occurring once. V was clipped by 5 bases and J by 5 bases, with 19 bases between them. Germline values: CDR1 MDHEN, CDR2 SYDVKM. The CDR3 is made up of 15 amino acids. This clonotype was sampled from a female donor with breast cancer. The chain employs TRBV28 and TRBJ2-7, with TRBD1 as a possible D gene (6 bases). The sequenced sample consisted of naive CD4+ T cells sorted from blood. The subset is: naive CD4+ T cells, CD4+CD45RA+CD25-. CDR3 sequence (DNA): TGTGCCAGCAGTACCCCCCCATGGGGGCGCGACGAGCAGTACTTC. Its translation: CASSTPPWGRDEQYF.